These T cell receptor beta chains were read from a single sample in a study of shared clonotypes between healthy human individuals. Measured with immunoSEQ multiplex PCR; TCRdb has only the in-frame clones, and not every one. Of roughly 530,000 clones listed, almost 97% were seen once; the top ten hold approximately 0.06%. Sequences were obtained from naive CD4+ T cells sorted from blood. The receptor set was obtained from a woman in her 30s in good health. Both conserved end residues are part of each CDR3. D genes are given only for firm matches. Not all rows give a size; the values are once, few, many and, for expanded clones, a class.

d_gene	abundance	v_gene	j_gene	CDR3aa	CDR3nt
.	.	TRBV28	TRBJ2-7	CASSFKGNRVIPSEQYF	TGTGCCAGCAGTTTTAAGGGAAACCGGGTCATCCCTTCCGAGCAGTACTTC
.	.	TRBV6-6	TRBJ1-2	CASSPLAAGYGYTF	TGTGCCAGCAGTCCCCTGGCGGCAGGCTATGGCTACACCTTC
TRBD2	.	TRBV29-1	TRBJ2-7	CSVDSGDSYEQYF	TGCAGCGTTGACAGCGGGGACTCCTACGAGCAGTACTTC
TRBD1	.	TRBV19	TRBJ2-4	CASTTPGDRRDIQYF	TGTGCCAGTACCACCCCCGGGGACAGAAGGGACATTCAGTACTTC
.	.	TRBV5-1	TRBJ2-3	CASSLEAGGTDTQYF	TGCGCCAGCAGCTTGGAGGCTGGGGGCACAGATACGCAGTATTTT
.	.	TRBV28	TRBJ1-2	CASSLGVNYGYTF	TGTGCCAGCAGTTTAGGGGTCAACTATGGCTACACCTTC
.	.	TRBV28	TRBJ2-7	CASSLGGFSLTYEQYF	TGTGCCAGCAGTTTGGGGGGCTTTAGCCTAACCTACGAGCAGTACTTC
.	.	TRBV28	TRBJ1-1	CASSAPRGNTEAFF	TGTGCCAGCAGTGCCCCCAGGGGGAACACTGAAGCTTTCTTT
.	once	TRBV7-9	TRBJ1-2	CASSPTASYGYTF	TGTGCCAGCAGCCCGACAGCTAGCTATGGCTACACCTTC
.	.	TRBV5-1	TRBJ2-7	CASSTIDRIYEQYF	TGCGCCAGCAGCACTATCGACAGGATCTACGAGCAGTACTTC
.	once	TRBV28	TRBJ2-7	CASSLGFTDPTYEQYF	TGTGCCAGCAGTTTAGGGTTCACAGACCCTACCTACGAGCAGTACTTC
.	.	TRBV27	TRBJ1-3	CASSQVGTKTGNTIYF	TGTGCCAGCAGTCAAGTTGGGACGAAGACTGGAAACACCATATATTTT
.	.	TRBV9	TRBJ1-3	CASSVEMAGNTIYF	TGTGCCAGCAGCGTAGAGATGGCGGGAAACACCATATATTTT
.	once	TRBV7-3	TRBJ2-5	CASSLFRGDQETQYF	TGTGCCAGCAGCTTATTTAGGGGGGACCAAGAGACCCAGTACTTC
TRBD1	.	TRBV7-3	TRBJ2-2	CASWGGQGGTGELFF	TGTGCCAGCTGGGGGGGACAGGGCGGGACCGGGGAGCTGTTTTTT
.	.	TRBV4-1	TRBJ1-1	CASSQTQYMNTEAFF	TGCGCCAGCAGCCAAACACAGTACATGAACACTGAAGCTTTCTTT
.	.	TRBV5-6	TRBJ1-4	CASSATTGPGEKLFF	TGTGCCAGCAGCGCCACGACAGGCCCAGGTGAAAAACTGTTTTTT
TRBD1	.	TRBV5-5	TRBJ2-5	CASSLHVTGEETQYF	TGTGCCAGCAGCCTCCACGTGACAGGGGAAGAGACCCAGTACTTC
TRBD1	.	TRBV4-2	TRBJ2-6	CASSHVGTDSSGANVLTF	TGTGCCAGCAGCCACGTAGGGACAGACAGCTCTGGGGCCAACGTCCTGACTTTC
.	.	TRBV5-1	TRBJ2-6	CASSITATGANVLTF	TGCGCCAGCAGCATTACGGCTACTGGGGCCAACGTCCTGACTTTC
.	.	TRBV19	TRBJ2-5	CAGARGWRPDQETQYF	TGTGCCGGAGCCCGTGGGTGGAGGCCAGACCAAGAGACCCAGTACTTC
.	.	TRBV4-1	TRBJ1-6	CASSQDTVAVYNNSPLHF	TGCGCCAGCAGCCAAGATACGGTCGCGGTCTATAATAATTCACCCCTCCACTTT
TRBD1	once	TRBV6-5	TRBJ2-7	CASRSNRGTYEQYF	TGTGCCAGCAGGAGTAACAGGGGAACCTACGAGCAGTACTTC
TRBD1	.	TRBV18	TRBJ1-1	CASSQPGQGDTEAFF	TGTGCCAGCTCACAACCGGGACAGGGGGACACTGAAGCTTTCTTT
TRBD2	.	TRBV19	TRBJ2-1	CLSSGRAGAYNEQFF	TGTCTGTCTAGCGGGAGGGCCGGGGCCTACAATGAGCAGTTCTTC
.	.	TRBV15	TRBJ2-7	CATSRETRSYEQYF	TGTGCCACCAGCAGAGAGACAAGGTCCTACGAGCAGTACTTC
.	.	TRBV6-1	TRBJ1-5	CASVGTVSNQPQHF	TGTGCCAGCGTAGGGACGGTCAGCAATCAGCCCCAGCATTTT
.	.	TRBV5-1	TRBJ2-6	CASSLYASNGANVLTF	TGCGCCAGCAGCTTGTATGCAAGCAATGGGGCCAACGTCCTGACTTTC
.	once	TRBV5-4	TRBJ2-7	CASSSTVPYEQYF	TGTGCCAGCAGCTCTACCGTCCCCTACGAGCAGTACTTC
.	.	TRBV2	TRBJ2-4	CASSGDVIAKNIQYF	TGTGCCAGCAGTGGGGATGTTATAGCCAAAAACATTCAGTACTTC
.	.	TRBV9	TRBJ1-1	CASSSQGMNTEAFF	TGTGCCAGCAGCAGCCAGGGGATGAACACTGAAGCTTTCTTT
.	.	TRBV5-1	TRBJ1-4	CASSLAATGKATNENLFF	TGCGCCAGCAGCTTGGCCGCGACCGGGAAAGCAACTAATGAAAACCTGTTTTTT
.	.	TRBV5-4	TRBJ2-7	CASSLGSSHGGEQYF	TGTGCCAGCAGCTTGGGCAGCTCACACGGAGGCGAGCAGTACTTC
.	.	TRBV19	TRBJ1-4	CASRSAGTDDEKLFF	TGTGCCAGTAGAAGCGCGGGGACCGACGATGAAAAACTGTTTTTT
.	.	TRBV19	TRBJ1-1	CASSTLEGRVAEAFF	TGTGCCAGTAGTACACTTGAAGGACGGGTAGCTGAAGCTTTCTTT
.	.	TRBV27	TRBJ1-3	CASSPKPPHLSGNTIYF	TGTGCCAGCAGTCCAAAACCCCCCCATCTCTCTGGAAACACCATATATTTT
.	.	TRBV2	TRBJ1-3	CASSELFSGNTIYF	TGTGCCAGCAGTGAGCTGTTCTCTGGAAACACCATATATTTT
.	.	TRBV13	TRBJ1-5	CASSTGQVNQPQHF	TGTGCCAGCAGCACAGGCCAGGTCAATCAGCCCCAGCATTTT
.	.	TRBV25-1	TRBJ2-1	CASSPLVDEQFF	TGTGCCAGCAGTCCCCTCGTAGATGAGCAGTTCTTC
.	.	TRBV19	TRBJ2-3	CASSIRYTSSTDTQYF	TGTGCCAGTAGTATACGCTACACCTCTAGCACAGATACGCAGTATTTT
.	.	TRBV7-2	TRBJ1-2	CASSPSPLTHYGYTF	TGTGCCAGCAGCCCCAGTCCCCTTACCCACTATGGCTACACCTTC
.	.	TRBV5-1	TRBJ2-7	CASSLDTVLSEQYF	TGCGCCAGCAGCTTGGATACAGTCCTAAGCGAGCAGTACTTC
.	.	TRBV28	TRBJ1-1	CASSLLQGRAFF	TGTGCCAGCAGTTTACTCCAGGGCCGAGCTTTCTTT
.	.	TRBV7-2	TRBJ2-7	CASSLETGSYEQYF	TGTGCCAGCAGCTTAGAAACGGGTTCCTACGAGCAGTACTTC
TRBD2	.	TRBV10-1	TRBJ2-3	CAPTTGGADTQYF	TGCGCCCCTACTACGGGAGGGGCAGATACGCAGTATTTT
TRBD2	.	TRBV4-1	TRBJ2-3	CASSQGGTSELTDTQYF	TGCGCCAGCAGCCAAGGGGGGACTAGCGAACTCACAGATACGCAGTATTTT
.	.	TRBV7-8	TRBJ1-1	CASSMTGEAFF	TGTGCCAGCAGCATGACAGGTGAAGCTTTCTTT